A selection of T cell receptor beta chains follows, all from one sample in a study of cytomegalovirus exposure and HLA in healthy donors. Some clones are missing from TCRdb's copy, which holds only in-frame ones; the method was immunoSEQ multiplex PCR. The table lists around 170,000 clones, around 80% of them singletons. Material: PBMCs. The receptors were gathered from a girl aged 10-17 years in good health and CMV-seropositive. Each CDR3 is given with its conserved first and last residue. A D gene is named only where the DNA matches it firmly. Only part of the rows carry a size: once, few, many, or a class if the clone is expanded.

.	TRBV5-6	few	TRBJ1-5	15	TGTGCCAGCAGCTTGCAGGGTTGGGGCAATCAGCCCCAGCATTTT	CASSLQGWGNQPQHF
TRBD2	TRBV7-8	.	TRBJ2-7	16	TGTGCCAGCAGGAGAGGGACTAGCGGGACCTCCTACGAGCAGTACTTC	CASRRGTSGTSYEQYF
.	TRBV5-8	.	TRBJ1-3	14	TGTGCCAGCAGCTCTAGGGGCCTTGGAAACACCATATATTTT	CASSSRGLGNTIYF
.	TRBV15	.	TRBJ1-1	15	TGTGCCACCAGCAGAGAGACAGGATCAGCCACTGAAGCTTTCTTT	CATSRETGSATEAFF
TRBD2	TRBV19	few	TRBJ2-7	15	TGTGCCAGTAGTCTAAGACTAGCGGGGGTTTTGGAGCAGTACTTC	CASSLRLAGVLEQYF
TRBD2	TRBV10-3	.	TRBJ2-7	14	TGTGCCATGAGGGAGGGACTAGCGCGAAACGAGCAGTACTTC	CAMREGLARNEQYF
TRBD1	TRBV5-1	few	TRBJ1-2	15	TGCGCCAGCAGCTTGTCAGGGACAGGGGAGAATGGCTACACCTTC	CASSLSGTGENGYTF
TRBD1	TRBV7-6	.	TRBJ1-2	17	TGTGCCAGCAGCTTAATCGACAGGGGGCATTTGCACTATGGCTACACCTTC	CASSLIDRGHLHYGYTF
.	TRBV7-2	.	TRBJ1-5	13	TGTGCCAGCAGCTTACGTCAGGATCAGCCCCAGCATTTT	CASSLRQDQPQHF
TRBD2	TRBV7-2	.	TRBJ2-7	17	TGTGCCAGCAGCCCACCGCTCTTAGCGGGAGAAAAATACGAGCAGTACTTC	CASSPPLLAGEKYEQYF
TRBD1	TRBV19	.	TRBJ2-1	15	TGTGCCAGTGGCCTTGACAGGGTGGAAGGCAATGAGCAGTTCTTC	CASGLDRVEGNEQFF
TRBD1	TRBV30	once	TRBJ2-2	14	TGTGCCTGGACCTGGACAGGGAACACCGGGGAGCTGTTTTTT	CAWTWTGNTGELFF
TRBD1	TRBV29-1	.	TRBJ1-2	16	TGCAGCGTTGGAGGGGGGACAGTTAGGGATAACTATGGCTACACCTTC	CSVGGGTVRDNYGYTF
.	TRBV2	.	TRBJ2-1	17	TGTGCCAGCAGTGAAAGGCTGTCGGACTTCACCTACAATGAGCAGTTCTTC	CASSERLSDFTYNEQFF
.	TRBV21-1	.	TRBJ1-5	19	TGTGCCAGCAGCAAAGCCCACGGACAGGGTCAATATAGCAATCAGCCCCAGCATTTT	CASSKAHGQGQYSNQPQHF
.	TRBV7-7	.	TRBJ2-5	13	TGTGCTAGCAGCCAACAGGGAGCGGAGACCCAGTACTTC	CASSQQGAETQYF
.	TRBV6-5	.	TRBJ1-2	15	TGTGCCAGCAGTTACTCACACAGTACAAACTATGGCTACACCTTC	CASSYSHSTNYGYTF
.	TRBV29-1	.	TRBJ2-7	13	TGCAGCGTTTTTTCACTAGCTAACTACGAGCAGTACTTC	CSVFSLANYEQYF
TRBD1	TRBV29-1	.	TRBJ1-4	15	TGCAGCGTTGCAGGGGGAAAGGGGTTTACTGAAAAACTGTTTTTT	CSVAGGKGFTEKLFF
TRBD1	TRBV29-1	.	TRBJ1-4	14	TGCAGCGTTGATTTGACAGGGGGCGGTGAAAAACTGTTTTTT	CSVDLTGGGEKLFF
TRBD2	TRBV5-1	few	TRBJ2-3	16	TGCGCCAGCAGCAGACTAGCGGGGCTTAGCACAGATACGCAGTATTTT	CASSRLAGLSTDTQYF
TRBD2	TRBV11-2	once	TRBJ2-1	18	TGTGCCAGCAGCTTAGGACTAGCGGGAGGGTATTCCTACAATGAGCAGTTCTTC	CASSLGLAGGYSYNEQFF
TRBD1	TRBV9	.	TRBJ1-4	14	TGTGCCAGCAGCGCCGGGACAGGGGATGAAAAACTGTTTTTT	CASSAGTGDEKLFF
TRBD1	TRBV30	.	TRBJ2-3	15	TGTGCCTGGAGTGTGGCCGGGACAGGCACAGATACGCAGTATTTT	CAWSVAGTGTDTQYF
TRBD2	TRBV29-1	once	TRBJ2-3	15	TGCAGCGTTGTAAGGCTAGCGGGAGTCACAGATACGCAGTATTTT	CSVVRLAGVTDTQYF
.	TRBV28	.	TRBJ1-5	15	TGTGCCAGCAGTCAGTCCTTTTTTGGCAATCAGCCCCAGCATTTT	CASSQSFFGNQPQHF
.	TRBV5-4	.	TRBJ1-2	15	TGTGCCAGCAGCGAAGGTCTGGCGGGGGCCTATGGCTACACCTTC	CASSEGLAGAYGYTF
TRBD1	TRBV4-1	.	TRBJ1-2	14	TGCGCCAGCAGCCAAACCGCACAGGGGTATGGCTACACCTTC	CASSQTAQGYGYTF
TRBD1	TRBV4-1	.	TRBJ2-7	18	TGCGCCAGCAGCCAGAGGGACACCGGGACAGGGGAAATGAACGAGCAGTACTTC	CASSQRDTGTGEMNEQYF
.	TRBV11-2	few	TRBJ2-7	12	TGTGCCAGCAGCTTTAACAGGGACGAGCAGTACTTC	CASSFNRDEQYF
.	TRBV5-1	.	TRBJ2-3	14	TGCGCCAGCAGCTTGCCGGGAAGCACAGATACGCAGTATTTT	CASSLPGSTDTQYF
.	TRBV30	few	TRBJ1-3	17	TGTGCCTGGAGTGTACCCCGGCAGCGAAGCTCTGGAAACACCATATATTTT	CAWSVPRQRSSGNTIYF
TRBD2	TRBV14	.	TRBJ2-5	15	TGTGCCAGCAGCCGGAGACTAGCGGGAGACGAGACCCAGTACTTC	CASSRRLAGDETQYF
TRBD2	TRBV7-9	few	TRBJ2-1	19	TGTGCCAGCAGCTTTGGGGGACTAGCGTCCCCGAGCTCCTACAATGAGCAGTTCTTC	CASSFGGLASPSSYNEQFF
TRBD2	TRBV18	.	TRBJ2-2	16	TGTGCCAGCTCACCAAGCACCGGGACTAAGAGCGGGGAGCTGTTTTTT	CASSPSTGTKSGELFF
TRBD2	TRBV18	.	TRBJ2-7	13	TGTGCCAGCTCACCACAGGGGAGGGACGAGCAGTACTTC	CASSPQGRDEQYF
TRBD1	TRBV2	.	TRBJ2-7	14	TGTGCCAGCAGTAAGGGGACAGGTGTCTACGAGCAGTACTTC	CASSKGTGVYEQYF
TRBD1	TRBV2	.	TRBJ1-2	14	TGTGCCCAATCCGGGACAGGGTCCAACTATGGCTACACCTTC	CAQSGTGSNYGYTF
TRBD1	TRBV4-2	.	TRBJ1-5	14	TGTGCCAGCAGCCGAACAGGGGGCGGGCAGCCCCAGCATTTT	CASSRTGGGQPQHF
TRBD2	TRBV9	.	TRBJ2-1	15	TGTGCCAGCAGCGTAGGTGGTAGCGGGAGTGATGAGCAGTTCTTC	CASSVGGSGSDEQFF
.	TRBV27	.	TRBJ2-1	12	TGTGCCAGCAGACGAGCGACTGGTGAGCAGTTCTTC	CASRRATGEQFF
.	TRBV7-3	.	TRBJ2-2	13	TGTGCCAGCAGCCCCACTAACACCGGGGAGCTGTTTTTT	CASSPTNTGELFF
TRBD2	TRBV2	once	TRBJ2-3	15	TGTGCCAGCAGAGGGACTAGCGGGTACGGTTATACGCAGTATTTT	CASRGTSGYGYTQYF
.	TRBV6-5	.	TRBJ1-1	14	TGTGCCAGCACCCCGAGCAGGGCGAACACTGAAGCTTTCTTT	CASTPSRANTEAFF
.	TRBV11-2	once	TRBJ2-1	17	TGTGCCAGCAGCTTATTTCCTAGCGAAGGGCCGGACAATGAGCAGTTCTTC	CASSLFPSEGPDNEQFF
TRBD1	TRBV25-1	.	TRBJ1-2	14	TGTGCCAGCAGGCTCGGGACAGGGGACTATGGCTACACCTTC	CASRLGTGDYGYTF
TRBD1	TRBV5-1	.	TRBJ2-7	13	TGCGCCAGCATGGGGACAGGGGGCAACGAGCAGTACTTC	CASMGTGGNEQYF
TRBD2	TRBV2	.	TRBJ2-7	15	TGTGCCAGCAGTGAACGACTAGCGGAGACCTACGAGCAGTACTTC	CASSERLAETYEQYF
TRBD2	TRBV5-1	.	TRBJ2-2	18	TGCGCCAGCAGCGCGACTAGCGGGAGGGCCCCGGGCACCGGGGAGCTGTTTTTT	CASSATSGRAPGTGELFF
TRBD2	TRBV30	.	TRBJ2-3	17	TGTGCCTTCGAGCCATTGACTAGCGGGAGGCTCACAGATACGCAGTATTTT	CAFEPLTSGRLTDTQYF
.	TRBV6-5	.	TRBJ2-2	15	TGTGCCAGCAGTTACTCGCGAGGGAGAAACGGGGAGCTGTTTTTT	CASSYSRGRNGELFF
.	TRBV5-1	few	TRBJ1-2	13	TGCGCCAGCAGCTCGGGAGCCCCTTATGGCTACACCTTC	CASSSGAPYGYTF